This TCR beta chain is drawn from a study of patients and donors after allogeneic stem cell transplantation. MiXCR, applied by TCRdb to the RT-PCR reads, yields one record per CDR3 protein. The data contain approximately 170,000 distinct CDR3 sequences, approximately 28% of them singletons. This receptor was taken from a human donor who was either an allogeneic HSCT recipient or a stem cell or donor lymphocyte infusion donor (not recorded which). It is not recorded whose cells these are; they may come from a transplant donor. Sequencing input: blood, either unsorted or a sorted T cell fraction (not recorded which).

The CDR3 DNA sequence: TGTGCCAGCAGTTTATTAGAGGGACTCCCCTGGCGTAGTGAGCAGTTCTTC. Translated, it gives CASSLLEGLPWRSEQFF. The gene calls are TRBV27 and TRBJ2-1; tentatively, D is TRBD2 (6 bases). The CDR3 covers 17 residues. From germline, CDR1 is MNHEY and CDR2 SMNVEV (reference sequence). Trimming took off 1 base at V and 9 bases at J, with 22 bases between the two ends.